These 27 T cell receptor beta chains share one sample of origin, sequenced in a study of regulatory T cells in long-lasting Graves disease. According to the study, TCR beta libraries were built with iRepertoire HTBI primers and CDR3-region Arm-PCR. TCRdb independently ran MiXCR on the multiplex PCR reads; one entry per CDR3 protein. The repertoire consists of about 470,000 distinct CDR3 sequences, with 14% to 15% occurring once and the leading ten covering 16%. The time point is: newly diagnosed GD, antithyroid drugs for less than 3 months. There was RNA extracted from PBMCs, and the TCR library was made from it. This same sample was also taken into another study, of T cells in Graves' hyperthyroidism and ophthalmopathy.

The sample consisted of peripheral blood mononuclear cells (PBMCs), taken at new diagnosis, from a patient treated with antithyroid drugs. These receptors all stem from a woman in her twenties or thirties with Graves disease.

This clonotype showed up many times. The junction shows a germline mismatch at one end, possibly a read error. The chain combines TRBV28 with TRBJ2-1, with D possibly matching TRBD1 (6 bases). The germline V gene encodes CDR1 MDHEN and CDR2 SYDVKM. The CDR3 has 17 residues. CDR3 protein: CASSSQGGPSAYNGQFF. CDR3 sequence (DNA): TGTGCCAGCAGCTCCCAAGGGGGACCCAGCGCCTACAATGGGCAGTTCTTC. Combining the CDR3 with reference TRBV28 and TRBJ2-1 gives the whole variable domain DVKVTQSSRYLVKRTGEKVFLECVQDMDHENMFWYRQDPGLGLRLIYFSYDVKMKEKGDIPEGYSVSREKKERFSLILESASTNQTSMYLCASSSQGGPSAYNGQFFGPGTRLTVL.

This clonotype was seen many times. V is TRBV5-1 and J is TRBJ2-7, with unresolved D. In germline, CDR1 is SGHRS, CDR2 YFSETQ. This CDR3 region has 12 residues. V lost 5 bases, J lost 2 bases, and 8 bases lay in between. Here the CDR3 DNA reads TGCGCCAGCAGAAACTACCCCTACGAGCAGTACTTC. It specifies CASRNYPYEQYF.

In the case of this clonotype: One end of the junction is discordant with germline, which a read error may explain. This rearrangement joins TRBV18 to TRBJ2-1; D may be TRBD2 (6 bases). CDR1 and CDR2 (germline): KGHSH, LQKENI. CDR3 size: 16 residues. The CDR3 nucleotides read TGTGCCAGCTCACCCGCCGGGAGCGAGCGCTACAATGGGCAGTTCTTC. Translation: CASSPAGSERYNGQFF.

The chain recombines TRBV6-1 with TRBJ2-1; 8 bases are a match to TRBD2. The CDR3 spans 17 residues. Germline V gene sequence: CDR1 MNHNS, CDR2 SASEGT. V shed 7 bases, J shed 3 bases, and the junction held 14 bases outside the gene matches. CDR3 bases: TGTGCCAGCAACTCCGGGGGGGCTAGCGGAGACTACAATGAGCAGTTCTTC. Amino acid sequence: CASNSGGASGDYNEQFF.

The CDR3 bases are TGTGCCAGCAGTGAAGGACTAGCGGGAAGAACAGATACGCAGTATTTT. This codes for CASSEGLAGRTDTQYF. This sequence joins TRBV25-1 and TRBJ2-3, with TRBD2 identical over 12 bases. The CDR3 runs 16 residues. Germline values: CDR1 MGHDK, CDR2 SYGVNS. The trim removed 2 bases at V and 3 bases at J, leaving 3 bases unmatched.

This clonotype has more than one count but fewer than ten. This chain joins TRBV5-4 and TRBJ2-4; 10 positions match TRBD2. TRBJ2-7 matches the DNA end more closely, so the J call is doubtful. Germline V gene data show CDR1 as SGHNT and CDR2 as YYREEE (reference sequence). The CDR3 is 14 residues long. CDR3 in DNA: TGTGCCAGCAGCGTTACTAGCGGGACCTACGAGCAGTACTTC. It is translated as CASSVTSGTYEQYF.

The table lists this clonotype with a few counts. The rearrangement uses TRBV5-1 and TRBJ2-3; 7 nucleotides match TRBD1. Germline CDR1 reads SGHRS; CDR2 reads YFSETQ. V shed 5 bases and J 1 base; nucleotides not matched to a gene: 4. The CDR3 contains 14 residues. Here the CDR3 DNA reads TGCGCCAGCAGTCAGGGGGAAGGCACAGATACGCAGTATTTT. Its translation is CASSQGEGTDTQYF.

This clonotype was seen ten or more times. The V call is TRBV12-3 or TRBV12-4, the J call TRBJ2-5; D unclear. Trimming cost V 3 bases and J 1 base, with 6 bases left between them. The CDR3 totals 13 residues. The CDR3 spells CASSFSLQETQYF. CDR3 DNA sequence: TGTGCCAGCAGTTTCTCCCTCCAAGAGACCCAGTACTTC.

The chain carries TRBV28 and TRBJ2-7, with 7 bases fitting TRBD1. The CDR3 has 15 residues. Germline V CDR1 and CDR2: MDHEN, SYDVKM. V lost 11 bases, J lost 0 bases, and 13 bases stayed unmatched. The CDR3 loop is CASAAPRGSSYEQYF. CDR3 bases: TGTGCCTCAGCGGCCCCCAGGGGGAGCTCCTACGAGCAGTACTTC.

This clonotype was observed many times. The rearrangement joins TRBV6-5 to TRBJ1-1; TRBD1 agrees at 7 bases. V shed 1 base and J 3 bases; nucleotides not matched to a gene: 8. The germline V gene has CDR1 MNHEY and CDR2 SVGAGI. The CDR3 is made up of 16 amino acids. The CDR3 protein is CASSYWGARGDTEAFF. CDR3 sequence (DNA): TGTGCCAGCAGTTACTGGGGGGCCAGGGGGGACACTGAAGCTTTCTTT.

A few counts support this clonotype. The V and J genes are TRBV7-9 and TRBJ2-1, with 12 bases lining up with TRBD2. With 6 bases clipped from V and 6 bases from J, the junction kept 6 bases outside the gene matches. Germline V lookup: CDR1 SEHNR, CDR2 FQNEAQ (reference sequence). This CDR3 is 15 amino acids long. The CDR3 reads CASREGLAGINEQFF. The CDR3 coding sequence is TGTGCCAGCAGAGAAGGACTAGCGGGGATCAATGAGCAGTTCTTC.

This clonotype was found a few times. This sequence is one base from a far larger clone and is likely a read error. This sequence joins TRBV6-5 and TRBJ2-1, with 9 positions matching TRBD2. This CDR3 region has 16 residues. Per the germline V gene, CDR1 is MNHEY and CDR2 is SVGAGI. The V gene end was trimmed by 0 bases and the J gene end by 10 bases; junction bases not matched to a gene: 10. The CDR3 nucleotides are TGTGCCAGCAGTTACTCGGGTGTTAGCGGGAGTCAGGAGCAGTTCTTC. It encodes CASSYSGVSGSQEQFF.

This clonotype was observed at least ten times. This chain joins TRBV11-2 and TRBJ2-1; 9 bases fit TRBD1. With V trimmed by 5 bases and J by 8 bases, 10 bases remained unmatched. CDR3 length: 15 amino acids. The germline V gene has CDR1 SGHAT and CDR2 FQNNGV. In DNA, the CDR3 is TGTGCCAGCAGCCAGGGGTGGGGACAGGGCTATGAGCAGTTCTTC. Translated: CASSQGWGQGYEQFF.

Note on this clonotype: The junction departs from germline at one end; a sequencing error may be responsible. CDR3 in amino acids: CAVSDSSGANVLTF. As DNA, the CDR3 is TGTGCCGTCAGTGACAGCTCTGGGGCCAACGTCCTGACTTTC. The genes are TRBV10-3 and TRBJ2-6; possible D gene TRBD1, 5 bases. There are 14 residues in the CDR3. Germline V CDR1 and CDR2: ENHRY, SYGVKD.

This clonotype has a count of ten or more. The chain is built from TRBV3-1 and TRBJ1-2; D uncertain. CDR3 size: 15 residues. V shed 0 bases and J shed 5 bases, with 13 bases lying between them. CDR1 and CDR2 (germline): LGHDT, YNNKEL (reference sequence). CDR3 in amino acids: CASSQEGQVFYGYTF. The CDR3 bases are TGTGCCAGCAGCCAAGAGGGTCAAGTTTTTTATGGCTACACCTTC.

V usage is TRBV19 and J usage is TRBJ2-1; 7 bases match TRBD2. Germline CDR1 LNHDA, CDR2 SQIVND (reference sequence). Unmatched junction bases numbered 12, after V lost 6 bases and J lost 7 bases. The CDR3 contains 15 residues. As DNA, the CDR3 is TGTGCCAGTAGCCGATGGCGGGAGTTAGGGAATGAGCAGTTCTTC. The encoded protein is CASSRWRELGNEQFF.

V usage is TRBV4-2 and J usage is TRBJ1-2, with D tentatively TRBD1 (6 bases). Deletions cut 0 bases from V and 2 bases from J, with 13 bases between. CDR3 length equals 16 residues. CDR1 LGHNA and CDR2 YNFKEQ come from the germline V gene. DNA for the CDR3: TGTGCCAGCAGCCAAGAAGGGGGGAGGACCAACTATGGCTACACCTTC. Translation gives CASSQEGGRTNYGYTF.

J is TRBJ2-1 and V is TRBV6-2 or TRBV6-3, with 7 nucleotides matching TRBD2. CDR1 is MNHEY and CDR2 is SVGEGT in the germline V gene. Unmatched junction bases numbered 10, after V lost 3 bases and J lost 8 bases. This CDR3 contains 15 residues. The CDR3 coding sequence is TGTGCCAGCAGTTATTTAGCGGGCCCAAGCTATGAGCAGTTCTTC. This gives the protein CASSYLAGPSYEQFF.

Many counts were recorded for this clonotype. The chain uses TRBV28 and TRBJ2-1; the match to TRBD2 covers 15 bases. In germline, CDR1 is MDHEN, CDR2 SYDVKM. This CDR3 contains 16 residues. V lost 6 bases, J lost 7 bases, and 7 bases stayed unmatched. CDR3: CASRPGTSGRINEQFF. CDR3 bases: TGTGCCAGCAGACCCGGGACTAGCGGGAGGATAAATGAGCAGTTCTTC.

The chain uses TRBV6-1 and TRBJ2-7, with D tentatively TRBD1 (6 bases). CDR1 and CDR2 (germline): MNHNS, SASEGT. CDR3 length: 15 residues. V shed 6 bases and J shed 3 bases, with 18 bases lying between them. For the CDR3, the DNA is TGTGCCAGCAGGAAAACACAGGGAGCTAGCTACGAGCAGTACTTC. It yields the protein CASRKTQGASYEQYF.

This clonotype was recorded at least ten times. This chain uses TRBV6-5 with TRBJ2-7; unclear D gene. V shed 2 bases and J shed 0 bases, with 11 bases lying between them. The germline V gene encodes CDR1 MNHEY and CDR2 SVGAGI. The CDR3 totals 15 residues. This CDR3 is CASSYGPLGSYEQYF. DNA for the CDR3: TGTGCCAGCAGTTACGGACCTTTGGGCTCCTACGAGCAGTACTTC.

The gene calls are TRBV20-1 and TRBJ1-2; TRBD1 agrees at 12 bases. Germline assignment: CDR1 DFQATT and CDR2 SNEGSKA (reference sequence). Losses at the gene ends were 5 bases for V and 6 bases for J; bases not matched to a gene: 4. The CDR3 runs to 13 residues. The CDR3 reads CSAGGQGADGYTF. Written as DNA, the CDR3 is TGCAGTGCTGGGGGACAGGGGGCTGATGGCTACACCTTC.

The CDR3 bases are TGTGCCAGCTCGCCGACAGGGTTAGATCAGCCCCAGCATTTT. It codes for CASSPTGLDQPQHF. V gene TRBV18 combines with J gene TRBJ1-5; 7 bases line up with TRBD1. The CDR3 loop spans 14 amino acids. Germline V gene lookup returns CDR1 KGHSH and CDR2 LQKENI. V lost 6 bases, J lost 5 bases, and 7 bases stayed unmatched. The whole variable domain, remainder taken from reference TRBV18 and TRBJ1-5, is NAGVMQNPRHLVRRRGQEARLRCSPMKGHSHVYWYRQLPEEGLKFMVYLQKENIIDESGMPKERFSAEFPKEGPSILRIQQVVRGDSAAYFCASSPTGLDQPQHFGDGTRLSIL.

The sample holds many counts of this clonotype. The V gene is TRBV11-2, the J gene TRBJ2-7, with TRBD2 matching 10 bases. Trimming took 0 bases from V and 3 from J; bases not matched to a gene: 8. Germline V gene data show CDR1 as SGHAT and CDR2 as FQNNGV. This CDR3 region has 17 residues. CDR3 nucleotides: TGTGCCAGCAGCTTAGATATCACGGCTAGCGGGAGCTACGAGCAGTACTTC. Translation: CASSLDITASGSYEQYF.

The V call is TRBV20-1, the J call TRBJ1-5; no firm D call. The V end was cut by 3 bases, the J end by 0 bases, with 9 bases between. Germline CDR1 and CDR2: DFQATT and SNEGSKA (reference sequence). There are 14 residues in the CDR3. As DNA, the CDR3 is TGCAGTGCTAGTTGGGAGAATAGCAATCAGCCCCAGCATTTT. Translating gives CSASWENSNQPQHF.

This clonotype was seen at least ten times. V usage is TRBV12-3 or TRBV12-4 and J usage is TRBJ2-1, with D tentatively TRBD2 (7 bases). V lost 3 bases and J 8 bases, leaving 11 bases between the germline ends. The length of the CDR3 is 13 residues. DNA of the CDR3: TGTGCCAGCAGTTTCGGGGGGCGGGATGAGCAGTTCTTC. It yields the protein CASSFGGRDEQFF.

With regard to this clonotype: It differs at one base from a far larger clone, so likely a read error. V usage is TRBV28 and J usage is TRBJ2-1; 9 bases match TRBD2. The CDR3 contains 16 residues. Germline CDR1 reads MDHEN; CDR2 reads SYDVKM. The V and J ends lost 9 bases and 8 bases, in that order; junction bases with no gene match: 17. The CDR3 DNA is TGTGCCAGTAGTCGCACCGGGACTAGCAGGAGCGATGAGCAGTTCTTC. Its protein product is CASSRTGTSRSDEQFF.